Listed below are T cell receptor beta chains from one sample, sequenced in a study of Ad26.COV2.S vaccination and SARS-CoV-2 variants. Libraries were prepared by immunoSEQ multiplex PCR; TCRdb keeps only in-frame clonotypes and omits some of them. The sample comprises some 270,000 clones, roughly 87% of which are singletons, and roughly 3% rests with the top ten. Specimen: peripheral blood, collected in a trial of Ad26.COV2.S vaccine versus placebo. Receptors originate from a person aged 18-60 years who received the Ad26.COV2.S COVID-19 vaccine or a placebo. Both conserved end residues are part of each CDR3. The D gene is left open where the match is weak. Clone size is given for some rows only: seen once, a few or many times, or a class if the clone is expanded.

d_gene | j_gene | v_gene | abundance | CDR3nt | CDR3aa
NA | TRBJ1-3 | TRBV19 | NA | TGTGCCAGTAGTATCTACGGGGATGGAAACACCATATATTTT | CASSIYGDGNTIYF
NA | TRBJ2-1 | TRBV7-6 | NA | TGTGCCAGCAGCTTAGATCGGGGACAATCCTACAATGAGCAGTTCTTC | CASSLDRGQSYNEQFF
NA | TRBJ1-6 | TRBV5-4 | NA | TGTGCCAGCAGCCAGGGCGGTTCACCCCTCCACTTT | CASSQGGSPLHF
NA | TRBJ1-1 | TRBV5-1 | NA | TGCGCCAGCAGCGCGCAGGAGCAGGCGAACACTGAAGCTTTCTTT | CASSAQEQANTEAFF
NA | TRBJ2-7 | TRBV4-1 | few | TGCGCCAGCAGCCCAGGGTTAGGGGAGCAGTACTTC | CASSPGLGEQYF
TRBD2 | TRBJ2-5 | TRBV4-1 | NA | TGCGCCAGCAGTCTGACTAGCGGGAGGTTGGAGACCCAGTACTTC | CASSLTSGRLETQYF
NA | TRBJ2-5 | TRBV30 | NA | TGTGCCTGGAGTTGGGGGAGCATAACTAGAGAGACCCAGTACTTC | CAWSWGSITRETQYF
NA | TRBJ1-4 | TRBV30 | NA | TGTGCCTGGATAGCAACATACGATGAAAAACTGTTTTTT | CAWIATYDEKLFF
TRBD1 | TRBJ1-5 | TRBV19 | NA | TGTGCCAGTAGTGGACAGGGTTATCAGCCCCAGCATTTT | CASSGQGYQPQHF
TRBD2 | TRBJ2-3 | TRBV4-1 | NA | TGCGCCAGCAGCCAAGTGGGCGGGGGTCCCACAGATACGCAGTATTTT | CASSQVGGGPTDTQYF
TRBD2 | TRBJ2-2 | TRBV5-1 | once | TGCGCCAGCAGCTTGGTAGCGGGAGTTACCGGGGAGCTGTTTTTT | CASSLVAGVTGELFF
NA | TRBJ2-2 | TRBV9 | few | TGTGCCAGCAGCGTAGTACAGTCGAACACCGGGGAGCTGTTTTTT | CASSVVQSNTGELFF
NA | TRBJ1-1 | TRBV27 | NA | TGTGCCAGCAGACCTTTTGGAGGGAACACTGAAGCTTTCTTT | CASRPFGGNTEAFF
NA | TRBJ2-1 | TRBV2 | NA | TGTGCCAGCACCCAGGCCTCGGCGCAGTTCTTC | CASTQASAQFF
TRBD2 | TRBJ2-5 | TRBV24-1 | NA | TGTGCCACCAGTGATTTGGGACTAGCGGAAGAAGAGACCCAGTACTTC | CATSDLGLAEEETQYF
NA | TRBJ1-1 | TRBV2 | NA | TGTGCCAGCAGCCTCAGCAGGGAGTACACTGAAGCTTTCTTT | CASSLSREYTEAFF
TRBD1 | TRBJ2-3 | TRBV6-2/TRBV6-3 | once | TGTGCCAGCAGTACCGACAGGGCCTACACCCGAAACAAGAGCACAGATACGCAGTATTTT | CASSTDRAYTRNKSTDTQYF
NA | TRBJ1-1 | TRBV5-4 | NA | TGTGCCAGCAGCGGGGGCCCTCTCACTGAAGCTTTCTTT | CASSGGPLTEAFF
NA | TRBJ1-1 | TRBV20-1 | NA | TGCAGTGCTAGTATCCGACACCTTCTGTCCATGAACACTGAAGCTTTCTTT | CSASIRHLLSMNTEAFF
TRBD2 | TRBJ2-3 | TRBV30 | NA | TGTGCCTGGAGTGTTAGCGGGGATACGCAGTATTTT | CAWSVSGDTQYF
TRBD2 | TRBJ2-1 | TRBV11-2 | NA | TGTGCCAGCAGCTCCCTACCGGGAGGGCCTTGGAATGAGCAGTTCTTC | CASSSLPGGPWNEQFF
TRBD2 | TRBJ2-3 | TRBV6-2/TRBV6-3 | NA | TGTGCCAGCAGTTACGGAGCGGGAGGGCCTAATACGCAGTATTTT | CASSYGAGGPNTQYF
NA | TRBJ1-1 | TRBV6-2/TRBV6-3 | once | TGTGCCAGCAGTTGGGGGGGAGGAGGTGAAGCTTTCTTT | CASSWGGGGEAFF
NA | TRBJ1-2 | TRBV6-5 | few | TGTGCCAGCAGGACTACAGGGTCCTATGGCTACACCTTC | CASRTTGSYGYTF
NA | TRBJ2-5 | TRBV3-1/TRBV3-2 | NA | TGTGCCAGCAGCCTGCGAGGTCCAGGAAAGCGAGAGACCCAGTACTTC | CASSLRGPGKRETQYF
NA | TRBJ2-3 | TRBV15 | NA | TGTGCCACCAGCAGAGATTTAGGGGATACGCAGTATTTT | CATSRDLGDTQYF
NA | TRBJ1-2 | TRBV29-1 | NA | TGCAGCGTTGAAGATCTTATTGGGGCTGAAGACTATGGCTACACCTTC | CSVEDLIGAEDYGYTF